The entry below describes one T cell receptor (beta chain). Its antigen is still unknown. These data belong to a study of shared clonotypes between healthy human individuals. Study-wide findings and caveats: Naive subsets typically showed greater estimated richness than memory subsets.

V lost 4 bases and J lost 3, with 4 bases in between. This CDR3 spans 12 amino acids. Germline V gene lookup returns CDR1 MDHEN and CDR2 SYDVKM. The repertoire was sequenced with immunoSEQ multiplex PCR; TCRdb's copy has only in-frame clones and lacks some. The sample lists more than 550,000 clones, around 70% occurring once. The source material was memory CD4+ T cells sorted from blood. Indicated subset: CD45RA-negative fraction. The chain employs TRBV28 and TRBJ1-3; D ambiguous. The origin of this receptor is a woman aged 25 to 39 in good health. The CDR3 is CASSSYGNTIYF. DNA for the CDR3: TGTGCCAGCAGTTCTTATGGAAACACCATATATTTT.